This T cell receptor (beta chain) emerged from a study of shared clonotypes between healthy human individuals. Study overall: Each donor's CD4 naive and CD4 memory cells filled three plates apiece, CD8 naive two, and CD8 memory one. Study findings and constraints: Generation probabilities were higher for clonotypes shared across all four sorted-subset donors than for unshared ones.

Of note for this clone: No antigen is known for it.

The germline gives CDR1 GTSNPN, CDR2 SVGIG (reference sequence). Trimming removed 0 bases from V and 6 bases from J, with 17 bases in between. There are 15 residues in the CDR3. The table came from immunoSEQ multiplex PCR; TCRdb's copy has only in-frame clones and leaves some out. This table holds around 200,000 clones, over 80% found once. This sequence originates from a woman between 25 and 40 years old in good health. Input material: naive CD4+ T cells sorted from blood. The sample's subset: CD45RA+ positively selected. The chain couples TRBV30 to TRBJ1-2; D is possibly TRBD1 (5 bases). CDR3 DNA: TGTGCCTGGAGTGTTGGGCTCTCGGGGACTGATGGCTACACCTTC. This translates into CAWSVGLSGTDGYTF. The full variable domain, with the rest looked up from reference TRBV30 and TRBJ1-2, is SQTIHQWPATLVQPVGSPLSLECTVEGTSNPNLYWYRQAAGRGLQLLFYSVGIGQISSEVPQNLSASRPQDRQFILSSKKLLLSDSGFYLCAWSVGLSGTDGYTFGSGTRLTVV.